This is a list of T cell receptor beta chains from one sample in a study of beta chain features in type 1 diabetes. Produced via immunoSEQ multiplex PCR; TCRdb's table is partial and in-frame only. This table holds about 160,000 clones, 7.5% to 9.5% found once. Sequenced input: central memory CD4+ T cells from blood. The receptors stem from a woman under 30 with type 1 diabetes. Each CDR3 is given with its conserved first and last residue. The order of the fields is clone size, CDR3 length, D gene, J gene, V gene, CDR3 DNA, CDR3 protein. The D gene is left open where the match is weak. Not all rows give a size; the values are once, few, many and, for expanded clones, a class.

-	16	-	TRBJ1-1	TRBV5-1	TGCGCCAGCAGCTTGGGAAGTAAGGAGACGAACACTGAAGCTTTCTTT	CASSLGSKETNTEAFF
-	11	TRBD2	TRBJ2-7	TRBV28	TGTGCCACGGCGCGGGAGCTTGAGCAGTACTTC	CATARELEQYF
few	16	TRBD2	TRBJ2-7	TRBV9	TGTGCCAGCAGCGTAGGCGGGGGGTTATCCGCCTACGAGCAGTACTTC	CASSVGGGLSAYEQYF
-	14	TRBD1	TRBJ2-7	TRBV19	TGTGCCAGTAGTGCCTCGGACAGGGCCTACGAGCAGTACTTC	CASSASDRAYEQYF
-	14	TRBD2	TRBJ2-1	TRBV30	TGTGCCTGGAATAGACTAGCGGCTTACAATGAGCAGTTCTTC	CAWNRLAAYNEQFF
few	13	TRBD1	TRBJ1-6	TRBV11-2	TGTGCCAGCAGAGGGACAGTGAATTCACCCCTCCACTTT	CASRGTVNSPLHF
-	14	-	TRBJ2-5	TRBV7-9	TGTGCCAGCAGACACCGGGTCAACCAAGAGACCCAGTACTTC	CASRHRVNQETQYF
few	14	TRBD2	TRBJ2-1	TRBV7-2	TGTGCCAGCAGCTTAGTTAGCGGGTGGAATGAGCAGTTCTTC	CASSLVSGWNEQFF
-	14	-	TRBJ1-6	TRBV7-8	TGTGCCAGCAGCTCGCAGGGGATGGATTCACCCCTCCACTTT	CASSSQGMDSPLHF
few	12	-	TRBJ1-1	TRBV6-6	TGTGCCAGCAGGACCGCGACAGCTGAAGCTTTCTTT	CASRTATAEAFF
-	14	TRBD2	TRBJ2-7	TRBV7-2	TGTGCCAGCAGCCTGACTAGCGGGAGGAATGAGCAGTACTTC	CASSLTSGRNEQYF
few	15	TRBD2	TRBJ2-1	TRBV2	TGTGCCAGCAGTGAATCTAGCGGGAGCTACAATGAGCAGTTCTTC	CASSESSGSYNEQFF
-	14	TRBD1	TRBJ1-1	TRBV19	TGTGCCAGTAGTGTGGGGACAGGGCGGACTGAAGCTTTCTTT	CASSVGTGRTEAFF
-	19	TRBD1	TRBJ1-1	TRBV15	TGTGCCACCAGCGGTCAACTTCGGGACAGGGAGGGATATTACACTGAAGCTTTCTTT	CATSGQLRDREGYYTEAFF